Shown below are 2 T cell receptor beta chains from a single sample sequenced in a study of beta chain features in type 1 diabetes. Reverse transcribing all isolated RNA meant expressed TCRB transcripts were sequenced. Libraries were prepared by immunoSEQ multiplex PCR; TCRdb keeps only in-frame clonotypes and omits some of them. The table lists about 240,000 clones, about 26% of them singletons, with 3% to 4% in the top ten. The specimen sequenced was central memory CD4+ T cells from blood. Every receptor here comes from a man younger than 40 in good health.

The sample holds a few counts of this clone. The CDR3 is CASRTPGGSTDTQYF. The CDR3 nucleotides are TGTGCCAGCAGAACTCCAGGGGGGAGCACAGATACGCAGTATTTT. J is TRBJ2-3 and V is TRBV28; possibly TRBD1 for D (7 bases). V was trimmed by 6 bases and J by 0 bases, leaving 13 bases between them. CDR3 length: 15 amino acids. Germline-derived CDR1 and CDR2 are MDHEN and SYDVKM.

The chain links TRBV9 to TRBJ2-5; D is tentatively TRBD1 or TRBD2 (6 bases each). There are 15 residues in the CDR3. Germline values: CDR1 SGDLS, CDR2 YYNGEE. V lost 0 bases and J 1 base, leaving 10 bases between the germline ends. The CDR3 DNA is TGTGCCAGCAGCGTAGCTACGGGGGCCCAAGAGACCCAGTACTTC. Amino acid sequence: CASSVATGAQETQYF.